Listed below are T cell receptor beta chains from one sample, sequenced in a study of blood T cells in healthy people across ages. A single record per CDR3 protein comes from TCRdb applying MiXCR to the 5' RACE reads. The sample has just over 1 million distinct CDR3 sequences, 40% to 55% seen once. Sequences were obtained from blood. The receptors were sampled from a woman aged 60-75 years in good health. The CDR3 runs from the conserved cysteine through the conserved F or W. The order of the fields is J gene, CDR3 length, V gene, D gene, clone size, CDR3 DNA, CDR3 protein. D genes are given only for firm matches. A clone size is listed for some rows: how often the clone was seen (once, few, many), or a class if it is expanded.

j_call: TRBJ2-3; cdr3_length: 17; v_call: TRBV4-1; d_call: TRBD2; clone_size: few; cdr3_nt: TGCGCCAGCTCCCAAACCGGGACTAGCGGGAGTGGAGATACGCAGTATTTT; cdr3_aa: CASSQTGTSGSGDTQYF
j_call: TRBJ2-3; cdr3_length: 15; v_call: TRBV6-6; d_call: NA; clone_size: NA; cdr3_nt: TGTGCCAGCAGTTGGGAGGACGGGAGCACAGATACGCAGTATTTT; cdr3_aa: CASSWEDGSTDTQYF
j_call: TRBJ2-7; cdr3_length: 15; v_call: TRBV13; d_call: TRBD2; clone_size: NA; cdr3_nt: TGTGCCAGCAGCGCGGGACTAGCGGGAGATCGCGAGCAGTACTTC; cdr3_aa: CASSAGLAGDREQYF
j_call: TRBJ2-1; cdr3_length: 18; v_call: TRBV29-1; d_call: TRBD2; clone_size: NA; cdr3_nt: TGCAGCGTTGGGGCAGAGACTCTAGCGGGAAGTAGGTACAATGAGCAGTTCTTC; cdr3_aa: CSVGAETLAGSRYNEQFF
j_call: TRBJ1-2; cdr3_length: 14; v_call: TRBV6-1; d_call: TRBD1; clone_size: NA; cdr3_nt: TGTGCCAGCAGTGAGCCATCCGGGACAGGCGGCTACACCTTC; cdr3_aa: CASSEPSGTGGYTF
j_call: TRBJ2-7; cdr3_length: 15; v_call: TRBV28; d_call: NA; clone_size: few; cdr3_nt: TGTGCCAGCAGTTTTCAGGGGAGGGGCTCCTACGAGCAGTACTTC; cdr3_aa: CASSFQGRGSYEQYF
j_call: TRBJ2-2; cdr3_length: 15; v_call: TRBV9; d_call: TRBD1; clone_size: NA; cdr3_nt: TGTGCCAGCAGCGCCGGGACAGCTCTCACCGGGGAGCTGTTTTTT; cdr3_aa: CASSAGTALTGELFF
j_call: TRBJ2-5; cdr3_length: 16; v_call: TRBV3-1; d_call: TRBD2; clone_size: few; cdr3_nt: TGTGCCAGCAGCCAAGACTGGACTAGCGGGGAAGAGACCCAGTACTTC; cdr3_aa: CASSQDWTSGEETQYF
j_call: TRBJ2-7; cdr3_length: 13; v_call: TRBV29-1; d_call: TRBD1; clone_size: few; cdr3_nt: TGCAGCGTTCGGGGACAGGGATCCTACGAGCAGTACTTC; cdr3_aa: CSVRGQGSYEQYF
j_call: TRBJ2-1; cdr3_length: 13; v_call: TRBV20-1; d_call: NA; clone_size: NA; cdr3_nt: TGCAGTGCTCTGGAACAGGTAAACAATGAGCAGTTCTTC; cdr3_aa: CSALEQVNNEQFF
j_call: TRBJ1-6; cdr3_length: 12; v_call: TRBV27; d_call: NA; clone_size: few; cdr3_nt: TGTGCCAGCAGTCCCACCTCTTCACCCCTCCACTTT; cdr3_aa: CASSPTSSPLHF
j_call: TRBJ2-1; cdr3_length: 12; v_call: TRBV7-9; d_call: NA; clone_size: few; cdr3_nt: TGTGCCAGCAGCCTTAGGGGAGAAGAGCAGTTCTTC; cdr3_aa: CASSLRGEEQFF
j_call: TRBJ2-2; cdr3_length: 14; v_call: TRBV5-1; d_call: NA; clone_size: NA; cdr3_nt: TGCGCCAGCAGCAAAGGACAAGGCCCCGGGGAGCTGTTTTTT; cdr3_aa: CASSKGQGPGELFF
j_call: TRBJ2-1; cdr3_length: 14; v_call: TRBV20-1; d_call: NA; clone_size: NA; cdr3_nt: TGCAGTGCTAGAGATGGCGGCCAATACAATGAGCAGTTCTTC; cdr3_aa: CSARDGGQYNEQFF
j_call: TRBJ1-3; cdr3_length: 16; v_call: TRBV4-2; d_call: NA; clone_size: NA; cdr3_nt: TGTGCCAGCAGCCAACCCCGGGACTTCTCTGGAAACACCATATATTTT; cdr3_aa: CASSQPRDFSGNTIYF
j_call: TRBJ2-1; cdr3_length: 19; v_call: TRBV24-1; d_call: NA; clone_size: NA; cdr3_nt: TGTGCCACCAGTGATTTCCCCCTCGGGTTGGGGGCCGGTAACAATGAGCAGTTCTTC; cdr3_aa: CATSDFPLGLGAGNNEQFF
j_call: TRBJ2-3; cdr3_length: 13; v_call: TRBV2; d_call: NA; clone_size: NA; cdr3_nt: TGTGCCAGCAGTGTAGCGGAACCAGATACGCAGTATTTT; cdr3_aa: CASSVAEPDTQYF
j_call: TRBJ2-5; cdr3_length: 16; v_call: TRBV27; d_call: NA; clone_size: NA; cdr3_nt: TGTGCCAGCAGTCCGTGGGCGACAGGTGCGAAAGAGACCCAGTACTTC; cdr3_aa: CASSPWATGAKETQYF
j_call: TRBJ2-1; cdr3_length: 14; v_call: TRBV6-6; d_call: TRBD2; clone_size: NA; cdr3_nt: TGTGCCAGCAGTTACATCCGGGAGGGGAATGAGCAGTTCTTC; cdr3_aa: CASSYIREGNEQFF
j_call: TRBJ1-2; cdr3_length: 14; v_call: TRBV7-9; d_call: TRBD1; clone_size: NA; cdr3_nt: TGTGCCAGCAGCCCTGCAGGGACAGGCTATGGCTACACCTTC; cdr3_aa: CASSPAGTGYGYTF
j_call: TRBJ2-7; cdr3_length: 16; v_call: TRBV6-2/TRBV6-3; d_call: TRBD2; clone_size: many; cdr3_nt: TGTGCCAGCAGTTACGGACTAGCGGAGCAAGGATACGAGCAGTACTTC; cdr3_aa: CASSYGLAEQGYEQYF
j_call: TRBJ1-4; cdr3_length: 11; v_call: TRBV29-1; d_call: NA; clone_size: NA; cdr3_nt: TGCAGCGTTGAAGATAAAAAAGCACTGTTTTTT; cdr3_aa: CSVEDKKALFF
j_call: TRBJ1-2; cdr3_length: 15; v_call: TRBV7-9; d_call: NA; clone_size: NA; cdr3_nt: TGTGCCAGCAGCGCCTTAGACCCGGGTAACTATGGCTACACCTTC; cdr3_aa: CASSALDPGNYGYTF